Shown below are 23 T cell receptor beta chains from a single sample sequenced in a study of cytomegalovirus exposure and HLA in healthy donors. This PCR relied on a set of 60 Vbeta primers and 13 Jbeta primers. Sequencing used immunoSEQ multiplex PCR; TCRdb keeps in-frame clones, though not all of them. The table shows over 150,000 clones, with roughly 77% occurring only once. Sequencing input: PBMCs. These receptors were collected from a man aged 50-60 years in good health and CMV-seropositive.

This clone occurred a few times. The gene calls are TRBV29-1 and TRBJ2-7; maybe TRBD1 (6 bases). Germline values: CDR1 SQVTM, CDR2 ANQGSEA. The CDR3 is made up of 12 amino acids. V shed 1 base and J shed 5 bases, with 9 bases lying between them. In nucleotides, the CDR3 is TGCAGCGTTGAAGCAGGGGCGGACGAGCAGTACTTC. It is translated as CSVEAGADEQYF.

The chain employs TRBV5-6 and TRBJ1-5; no definite D call. The V end was cut by 7 bases, the J end by 4 bases, with 9 bases between. Germline V gene sequence: CDR1 SGHDT, CDR2 YYEEEE. The CDR3 has 12 amino acids. CDR3 in amino acids: CASSGLNQPQHF. The CDR3 DNA follows: TGTGCCAGCTCAGGACTGAATCAGCCCCAGCATTTT. The complete variable domain, with remaining parts taken from reference TRBV5-6 and TRBJ1-5, reads DAGVTQSPTHLIKTRGQQVTLRCSPKSGHDTVSWYQQALGQGPQFIFQYYEEEERQRGNFPDRFSGHQFPNYSSELNVNALLLGDSALYLCASSGLNQPQHFGDGTRLSIL.

The genes are TRBV2 and TRBJ2-5, with 9 bases aligning to TRBD1. The CDR3 contains 13 residues. Germline loops: CDR1 SNHLY, CDR2 FYNNEI. The V gene end was trimmed by 9 bases and the J gene end by 5 bases; junction bases not matched to a gene: 7. CDR3: CARGQGSPETQYF. Written as DNA, the CDR3 is TGTGCCAGGGGACAGGGCTCTCCGGAGACCCAGTACTTC.

The V and J genes are TRBV4-3 and TRBJ1-3; D remains ambiguous. Deletions cut 1 base from V and 3 bases from J, with 4 bases between. Per germline, CDR1 LGHNA and CDR2 YSLEER. The CDR3 loop spans 13 amino acids. The CDR3 loop is CASSQGLGNTIYF. The CDR3 bases are TGCGCCAGCAGCCAAGGGCTTGGAAACACCATATATTTT.

The chain is built from TRBV19 and TRBJ2-2; the match to TRBD1 covers 7 bases. J was trimmed by 5 bases and V by 3 bases; bases with no gene match: 9. CDR3 size: 16 residues. The germline V gene has CDR1 LNHDA and CDR2 SQIVND (reference sequence). The CDR3 is CASSILGQLLTGELFF. As DNA, the CDR3 is TGTGCCAGTAGTATCCTGGGACAGCTACTGACCGGGGAGCTGTTTTTT.

This clone was picked up a small number of times. The chain links TRBV6-5 to TRBJ1-1; maybe TRBD1 (5 bases). V lost 7 bases and J 3 bases, leaving 12 bases between the germline ends. Germline CDR1 and CDR2: MNHEY and SVGAGI. The CDR3 covers 13 residues. CDR3 amino acids: CASMVQGDTEAFF. CDR3 bases: TGTGCCAGCATGGTCCAGGGTGACACTGAAGCTTTCTTT.

This clone appeared once. The chain recombines TRBV7-3 with TRBJ2-2; no definite D call. Germline CDR1 and CDR2: SGHTA and FQGTGA. Trimming shortened V by 0 bases and J by 7 bases, and 9 bases separated the two germline ends. The CDR3 contains 14 residues. The CDR3 protein is CASSLTSLFGELFF. CDR3 coding DNA: TGTGCCAGCAGCTTAACTAGCTTATTCGGGGAGCTGTTTTTT.

This clone came up a few times. The rearrangement uses TRBV15 and TRBJ2-5; D is possibly TRBD1 (6 bases). The CDR3 extends over 15 amino acids. Trimming left V 3 bases short and J 4 bases short, with 15 bases between. CDR1 is LNHNV and CDR2 is YYDKDF in the germline V gene (reference sequence). The CDR3 region has the DNA TGTGCCACCAGCAGGCAAACAGGGTCGGGAGAGACCCAGTACTTC. It translates to CATSRQTGSGETQYF.

The V gene is TRBV4-1, the J gene TRBJ1-1; D unresolved. The CDR3 runs 14 residues. From germline, CDR1 is MGHRA and CDR2 YSYEKL. V lost 2 bases and J 3 bases, leaving 10 bases between the germline ends. In DNA, the CDR3 is TGCGCCAGCAGCCAACAGCCCCAGGACACTGAAGCTTTCTTT. Amino acid sequence: CASSQQPQDTEAFF.

CDR3 in amino acids: CASRVAVGELFF. The CDR3 DNA is TGTGCCAGCAGGGTAGCGGTCGGGGAGCTGTTTTTT. The chain links TRBV2 to TRBJ2-2, with a weak D call TRBD2 (6 bases). CDR1 is SNHLY and CDR2 is FYNNEI in the germline V gene. The V and J ends lost 6 bases and 7 bases respectively, with 9 bases between them. This CDR3 has 12 amino acids.

This rearrangement joins TRBV28 to TRBJ2-7; TRBD2 aligns across 7 bases. J was trimmed by 3 bases and V by 3 bases; bases with no gene match: 8. Looked up from germline, CDR1 is MDHEN and CDR2 is SYDVKM. There are 15 residues in the CDR3. CDR3 DNA sequence: TGTGCCAGCAGTTTGAGCGGGGACCCTCACTACGAGCAGTACTTC. Protein product: CASSLSGDPHYEQYF.

The CDR3 spells CASGYGGGTNTGELFF. DNA of the CDR3: TGTGCCAGCGGGTATGGCGGGGGGACGAACACCGGGGAGCTGTTTTTT. The V call is TRBV5-6, the J call TRBJ2-2; TRBD2 agrees at 8 bases. The CDR3 is 16 amino acids. The V and J ends lost 7 bases and 0 bases, in that order; junction bases with no gene match: 8. Germline V gene data show CDR1 as SGHDT and CDR2 as YYEEEE.

The chain recombines TRBV19 with TRBJ1-5, with 7 bases that match TRBD1. There are 15 residues in the CDR3. Germline-derived CDR1 and CDR2 are LNHDA and SQIVND (reference sequence). With V trimmed by 6 bases and J by 0 bases, 5 bases remained unmatched. The CDR3 sequence is CASRGTDYSNQPQHF. The CDR3, as DNA: TGTGCCAGTAGAGGGACAGACTATAGCAATCAGCCCCAGCATTTT.

This rearrangement joins TRBV5-4 to TRBJ1-5; the match to TRBD1 covers 10 bases. The V and J ends lost 3 bases and 8 bases, in that order; junction bases with no gene match: 11. Looked up from germline, CDR1 is SGHNT and CDR2 is YYREEE (reference sequence). There are 16 residues in the CDR3. CDR3 amino acids: CASSSRDRGGIKPQHF. In DNA, the CDR3 is TGTGCCAGCAGCTCCCGGGACAGGGGTGGGATAAAGCCCCAGCATTTT.

The chain recombines TRBV19 with TRBJ2-3; no clear D. The CDR3 spans 14 residues. Germline CDR1 is LNHDA and CDR2 is SQIVND (reference sequence). Trimming cost V 1 base and J 5 bases, with 10 bases left between them. The CDR3 reads CASSIGPTGDTQYF. The CDR3 nucleotides are TGTGCCAGTAGTATAGGTCCCACGGGAGATACGCAGTATTTT.

This rearrangement joins TRBV5-6 to TRBJ2-7; no firm D call. CDR3 size: 12 residues. The germline V and J ends were trimmed by 4 bases and 4 bases, with 9 bases remaining between them. Germline lookup yields CDR1 SGHDT and CDR2 YYEEEE. DNA of the CDR3: TGTGCCAGCAGCCGCGACAATTACGAGCAGTACTTC. Translated, it gives CASSRDNYEQYF. Together with reference TRBV5-6 and TRBJ2-7, the CDR3 gives the full variable domain: DAGVTQSPTHLIKTRGQQVTLRCSPKSGHDTVSWYQQALGQGPQFIFQYYEEEERQRGNFPDRFSGHQFPNYSSELNVNALLLGDSALYLCASSRDNYEQYFGPGTRLTVT.

V gene TRBV7-6 combines with J gene TRBJ2-5; D call uncertain. Germline V gene data show CDR1 as SGHVS and CDR2 as FNYEAQ. This CDR3 comprises 15 residues. The V gene lost 2 bases and the J gene lost 5 bases, with 15 bases spanning the gap. The CDR3 region has the DNA TGTGCCAGCAGCTTATTGTCACAATCTCCGGAGACCCAGTACTTC. Its protein product is CASSLLSQSPETQYF.

In nucleotides, the CDR3 is TGTGCCAGCAGCCGAAACCCGCGGGGGGATGAGCAGTTCTTC. Its protein is CASSRNPRGDEQFF. This chain connects TRBV11-1 to TRBJ2-1; 8 bases line up with TRBD2. Germline CDR1 reads SGHAT; CDR2 reads FQDESV (reference sequence). The CDR3 runs 14 residues. Trimming removed 5 bases from V and 8 bases from J; junction bases left unmatched: 8.

The chain has TRBV5-1 and TRBJ2-7; D is possibly TRBD1 (5 bases). The ends were cut back, 4 bases at V and 0 bases at J, with 11 bases in the middle. From germline, CDR1 is SGHRS and CDR2 YFSETQ. The CDR3 consists of 14 residues. The CDR3 bases are TGCGCCAGCAGCCCGATGGGGCTCTCCTACGAGCAGTACTTC. It is translated as CASSPMGLSYEQYF.

The genes are TRBV2 and TRBJ1-3, with 10 nucleotides matching TRBD1. Germline V CDR1 and CDR2: SNHLY, FYNNEI. Germline trimming cut 6 bases from V and 2 bases from J; bases unmatched to any gene: 4. CDR3 length: 15 residues. The CDR3: CASRLTGGTGNTIYF. CDR3 DNA: TGTGCCAGCAGGCTGACAGGGGGCACTGGAAACACCATATATTTT.

J is TRBJ2-1 and V is TRBV29-1, with 8 bases identical to TRBD2. CDR1 SQVTM and CDR2 ANQGSEA come from the germline V gene. The ends lost 0 bases at V and 0 bases at J; junction bases unmatched: 7. The CDR3 runs 17 residues. The chain's CDR3 is CSVEDPRAGGSYNEQFF. The CDR3, as DNA: TGCAGCGTTGAAGACCCCCGCGCGGGGGGCTCCTACAATGAGCAGTTCTTC.

This clone was detected only once. In DNA, the CDR3 is TGTGCCAGCAGCTTGGGTCAGAGCAATCAGCCCCAGCATTTT. Translation: CASSLGQSNQPQHF. The chain carries TRBV5-4 and TRBJ1-5; D not resolved. The length of the CDR3 is 14 residues. In germline, CDR1 is SGHNT, CDR2 YYREEE (reference sequence). Trimming removed 0 bases from V and 1 base from J, with 5 bases in between.

The chain combines TRBV19 with TRBJ1-6; the match to TRBD1 covers 9 bases. Germline V gene sequence: CDR1 LNHDA, CDR2 SQIVND (reference sequence). The V and J ends lost 5 bases and 7 bases, in that order; junction bases with no gene match: 6. The CDR3 runs 15 residues. The CDR3 DNA reads TGTGCCAGTAGTTCCTGGACAGGGGAAAATTCACCCCTCCACTTT. This translates into CASSSWTGENSPLHF.